This entry is about one T cell receptor beta chain. The source of the sample is a study of blood T cell repertoires in COVID-19. V lost 6 bases and J lost 7, with 12 bases in between. CDR3 length: 13 residues. Per the germline V gene, CDR1 is MNHNY and CDR2 is SVGAGI (reference sequence). TCRdb keeps only in-frame clones here, not all; method: immunoSEQ multiplex PCR. Of around 170,000 clones in the sample, roughly 90% were seen once. The chain employs TRBV6-6 and TRBJ2-2, with a weak D call TRBD1 (6 bases). The sequenced sample consisted of peripheral blood. This TCR was sampled from a man aged 55 to 69 with acute or convalescent COVID-19. CDR3 DNA sequence: TGTGCCAGCAGGAGGGGGTCGGGCGGGGAGCTGTTTTTT. It encodes CASRRGSGGELFF.